This T cell receptor beta chain was captured in a study of regulatory T cells in long-lasting Graves disease. Combining iRepertoire HTBI primers with Arm-PCR of CDR3 regions, the authors built TCR beta libraries. TCRdb passed the multiplex PCR reads through MiXCR, listing each CDR3 protein once. This repertoire shows 400,000 to 500,000 distinct CDR3 sequences, 13% to 15% found once; its top ten account for around a sixth. This clonotype appeared many times. The time point: newly diagnosed GD, antithyroid drugs for less than 3 months. Construction of the TCR library relied on RNA isolated from PBMCs. J was trimmed by 3 bases and V by 2 bases; bases with no gene match: 15. Germline values: CDR1 DFQATT, CDR2 SNEGSKA (reference sequence). The CDR3 is 18 residues long. This same sample was also part of a study on T cells in Graves' hyperthyroidism and ophthalmopathy.

The J gene is TRBJ2-5, the V gene TRBV20-1, with 10 bases aligning to TRBD2. The sample was peripheral blood mononuclear cells (PBMCs), taken at new diagnosis, from a patient treated with antithyroid drugs. This TCR was recovered from a woman aged 50 to 65 with Graves disease. The CDR3 coding sequence is TGCAGTGCTAGAATTCCGAGCGGGAGGGCCTATTTCGAAGAGACCCAGTACTTC. This sequence encodes CSARIPSGRAYFEETQYF.